This TCR beta chain originates from a study of T cells in Graves' hyperthyroidism and ophthalmopathy. Notes on the study in general: With a median lead of about 6.9 months before onset, the model predicted ophthalmopathy. Most clonotypes expanded in the thyroid (above 0.001) were also present in blood.

This clonotype was picked up many times. Its antigen is not identified. The CDR3 covers 14 residues. Trimming removed 0 bases at V and 2 bases at J, with 7 bases between. Looked up from germline, CDR1 is SEHNR and CDR2 is FQNEAQ (reference sequence). From RNA transcripts, TCR beta CDR3 regions were amplified. TCR CDR3 regions were first amplified by RT-PCR with HTBI primers. TCRdb independently ran MiXCR on the multiplex PCR reads; one entry per CDR3 protein. Altogether about 840,000 distinct CDR3 sequences are present, approximately 40% being singletons, with the ten largest covering about 9%. Source material: blood. The chain combines TRBV7-9 with TRBJ2-5; tentatively, D is TRBD2 (6 bases). The origin of this receptor is a man aged 18 to 29 with Graves' hyperthyroidism. CDR3 DNA sequence: TGTGCCAGCAGCTTAGCGACTAGACAAGAGACCCAGTACTTC. This gives the protein CASSLATRQETQYF.